The rows below give T cell receptor beta chains drawn from one sample of a study of cytomegalovirus exposure and HLA in healthy donors. Using immunoSEQ multiplex PCR, the repertoire was profiled, and TCRdb retains in-frame clones only, with some absent. The table includes about 130,000 clones, nearly 10% detected once. Sequenced sample: PBMCs. The receptors were sampled from a man over 45 in good health and CMV-seronegative. The CDR3 runs from the conserved cysteine through the conserved F or W. D genes are given only for firm matches. A clone size is listed for some rows: how often the clone was seen (once, few, many), or a class if it is expanded.

v_gene	abundance	d_gene	j_gene	CDR3aa	CDR3nt
TRBV19	few	NA	TRBJ2-7	CASQNDGGREQYF	TGTGCCAGCCAGAACGACGGAGGGCGGGAGCAGTACTTC
TRBV29-1	NA	TRBD2	TRBJ2-3	CSVDGLAGGPAGTDTQYF	TGCAGCGTTGATGGACTAGCGGGAGGGCCCGCTGGCACAGATACGCAGTATTTT
TRBV5-1	NA	NA	TRBJ1-1	CASRLDPPNTEAFF	TGCGCCAGCAGATTAGATCCCCCTAACACTGAAGCTTTCTTT
TRBV2	few	TRBD2	TRBJ2-5	CASSDPSGDETQYF	TGTGCCAGCAGTGACCCTAGCGGGGACGAGACCCAGTACTTC
TRBV5-1	few	TRBD1	TRBJ2-1	CASTLQGASRRSPYNEQFF	TGCGCCAGCACCCTTCAGGGGGCGTCGAGACGCAGCCCCTACAATGAGCAGTTCTTC
TRBV10-2	NA	NA	TRBJ2-5	CASTGSQETQYF	TGCGCCAGCACTGGTAGCCAAGAGACCCAGTACTTC
TRBV2	NA	TRBD2	TRBJ2-3	CASSELIPGGAFVDTQYF	TGTGCCAGCAGTGAACTGATCCCCGGGGGGGCCTTTGTAGATACGCAGTATTTT
TRBV29-1	few	NA	TRBJ1-1	CSAKKPRGMNTEAFF	TGCAGCGCAAAAAAACCGAGGGGGATGAACACTGAAGCTTTCTTT
TRBV6-1	few	TRBD1	TRBJ1-1	CASSDRGYTEAFF	TGTGCCAGCAGCGACAGGGGGTACACTGAAGCTTTCTTT
TRBV7-6	NA	NA	TRBJ1-2	CASSSRGGDGYTF	TGTGCCAGCAGCTCGAGGGGGGGGGATGGCTACACCTTC
TRBV7-3	NA	TRBD2	TRBJ2-1	CASSPWTSGIEQFF	TGTGCCAGCAGCCCATGGACTAGCGGGATTGAGCAGTTCTTC
TRBV18	NA	NA	TRBJ1-4	CASSPQEGRGNEKLFF	TGTGCCAGCTCACCCCAGGAGGGCCGGGGGAATGAAAAACTGTTTTTT
TRBV6-1	few	NA	TRBJ2-7	CASSEALGAVYEQYF	TGTGCCAGCAGTGAAGCTTTAGGGGCCGTCTACGAGCAGTACTTC
TRBV7-2	many	NA	TRBJ1-4	CASSGASGATNEKLFF	TGTGCCAGCAGCGGGGCGTCAGGTGCAACTAATGAAAAACTGTTTTTT